One T cell receptor (beta chain) is described in this entry. As yet, its antigen is unknown. The CDR3 length is 15 residues. Between the trimmed V and J ends, which lost 11 bases and 0 bases, there was a span of 17 bases. Germline assignment: CDR1 LNHDA and CDR2 SQIVND (reference sequence). DNA at 200 ng, roughly 30,000 T cell genomes, went into sorted-subset replicate PCRs. The data were produced by immunoSEQ multiplex PCR, yet TCRdb's version contains in-frame clones alone and is incomplete. The sample records 2.3 million or so clones, more than 80% being singletons. This entry comes from a study of shared clonotypes between healthy human individuals. Study observations and caveats: Generation probabilities of non-shared clonotypes were lower (relative to those shared by all four donors). A generally larger estimated richness was seen in naive subsets than in memory subsets.

The TCR sequence derives from a man aged 18 to 29 in good health. Some clones in this sample may be carry-over from other donors' samples. Sequencing was performed on naive CD4+ T cells from PBMCs. Subset described: CD45RA+ positively selected. The chain links TRBV19 to TRBJ1-5, with TRBD1 as a possible D gene (6 bases). The CDR3 reads CAGGPTIISNQPQHF. CDR3 DNA sequence: TGTGCCGGGGGGCCCACTATTATTAGCAATCAGCCCCAGCATTTT.